This TCR beta chain was observed in a study of T cells of healthy individuals. Via MiXCR, TCRdb re-called the 5' RACE reads, giving one row per CDR3 protein. The sample consists of about 57,000 distinct CDR3 sequences, 15% to 20% of them appearing once. This CDR3 region has 14 residues. Between the trimmed V and J ends, which lost 6 bases and 7 bases, there was a span of 16 bases. Germline-derived CDR1 and CDR2 are MNHNY and SVGAGI (reference sequence). The receptor was isolated from a human donor in good health. The genes are TRBV6-6 and TRBJ1-3, with D uncertain. CDR3 nucleotide sequence: TGTGCCAGCAGCCAACATGGGAGTGTGAACACCATATATTTT. Translated: CASSQHGSVNTIYF.